The 9 T cell receptor beta chains in this list originate from one sample, sequenced in a study of blood T cell repertoires in COVID-19. Profiled with immunoSEQ multiplex PCR; TCRdb holds only in-frame clones, not every one. The table has about 81,000 clones, 89% seen once; the top ten hold roughly 12%. Sequenced material: peripheral blood. Source of these receptors: a man between 65 and 79 years old with active or convalescent COVID-19.

The CDR3 nucleotides read TGCAGCGCCTCCAGAGGGGGACGAGATACGCAGTATTTT. Its protein product is CSASRGGRDTQYF. The chain carries TRBV29-1 and TRBJ2-3; weak D call: TRBD1 (6 bases). V lost 7 bases to trimming and J lost 5 bases, with 16 bases between them. Germline V gene lookup returns CDR1 SQVTM and CDR2 ANQGSEA. The CDR3 covers 13 residues.

The genes are TRBV7-9 and TRBJ1-2; possibly TRBD1 for D (5 bases). Germline V lookup: CDR1 SEHNR, CDR2 FQNEAQ (reference sequence). The CDR3 contains 16 residues. V was shortened by 0 bases and J by 2 bases, with 13 bases between the two germline ends. The CDR3, as DNA: TGTGCCAGCAGCTTAGCAGGTGCAGGGATAAACTATGGCTACACCTTC. Translating gives CASSLAGAGINYGYTF. Supplemented by reference TRBV7-9 and TRBJ1-2, the full variable domain reads DTGVSQNPRHKITKRGQNVTFRCDPISEHNRLYWYRQTLGQGPEFLTYFQNEAQLEKSRLLSDRFSAERPKGSFSTLEIQRTEQGDSAMYLCASSLAGAGINYGYTFGSGTRLTVV.

This clone was observed a few times. The gene calls are TRBV30 and TRBJ1-1; D is uncertain. The germline gives CDR1 GTSNPN, CDR2 SVGIG (reference sequence). The CDR3 contains 15 residues. V was cut by 1 base and J by 2 bases, with 14 bases left in between. CDR3 sequence (DNA): TGTGCCTGGAGTGGAAAGATACTAGGTAACACTGAAGCTTTCTTT. It yields the protein CAWSGKILGNTEAFF.

The CDR3: CASSLITPGTGGSPLHF. DNA of the CDR3: TGTGCCAGCAGCTTAATAACCCCCGGGACAGGGGGCTCACCCCTCCACTTT. The J gene is TRBJ1-6, the V gene TRBV7-6, with TRBD1 matching over 12 bases. CDR1 and CDR2 from the germline V gene are SGHVS and FNYEAQ. V lost 2 bases, J lost 10 bases, and 9 bases stayed unmatched. The CDR3 extends over 17 amino acids.

This clone appeared a single time. The rearrangement joins TRBV14 to TRBJ1-3, with D tentatively TRBD1 (5 bases). CDR3 size: 16 residues. Germline V gives CDR1 SGHDN, CDR2 FVKESK. Trimming took off 2 bases at V and 2 bases at J, with 13 bases between the two ends. The CDR3 reads CASSQLGEKAGNTIYF. Written as DNA, the CDR3 is TGTGCCAGCAGCCAACTAGGGGAAAAAGCTGGAAACACCATATATTTT.

This clone was observed once. The chain employs TRBV19 and TRBJ1-4, with D tentatively TRBD1 (5 bases). Germline lookup yields CDR1 LNHDA and CDR2 SQIVND (reference sequence). This CDR3 region has 14 residues. V was clipped by 5 bases and J by 3 bases, with 10 bases between them. The CDR3 nucleotides are TGTGCCAGTAGTCCAAGGGACTCTAATGAAAAACTGTTTTTT. Its translation: CASSPRDSNEKLFF.

The chain joins TRBV7-9 to TRBJ1-6; TRBD1 is a possible D gene (6 bases). Germline V CDR1 and CDR2: SEHNR, FQNEAQ (reference sequence). The CDR3 runs 14 residues. V lost 5 bases and J 6 bases, leaving 11 bases between the germline ends. DNA for the CDR3: TGTGCCAGCAGCCCCGGGACAACTAATTCACCCCTCCACTTT. It specifies CASSPGTTNSPLHF.

The chain couples TRBV4-3 to TRBJ2-1; 7 bases are a match to TRBD1. The germline V gene encodes CDR1 LGHNA and CDR2 YSLEER. V was pared by 3 bases and J by 2 bases, with 4 bases of the junction left unmatched. This CDR3 comprises 15 residues. The CDR3 DNA follows: TGCGCCAGCAGCCACCACAGGGGCCCCTACAATGAGCAGTTCTTC. Translating it yields CASSHHRGPYNEQFF.

The J gene is TRBJ2-2, the V gene TRBV11-3, with D unresolved. Between the trimmed V and J ends, which lost 0 bases and 6 bases, there was a span of 5 bases. The CDR3 consists of 13 residues. Germline V gene sequence: CDR1 SGHNT, CDR2 YENEEA. In DNA, the CDR3 is TGTGCCAGCAGCTTAGATCAGGCCGGGGAGCTGTTTTTT. Protein sequence: CASSLDQAGELFF.